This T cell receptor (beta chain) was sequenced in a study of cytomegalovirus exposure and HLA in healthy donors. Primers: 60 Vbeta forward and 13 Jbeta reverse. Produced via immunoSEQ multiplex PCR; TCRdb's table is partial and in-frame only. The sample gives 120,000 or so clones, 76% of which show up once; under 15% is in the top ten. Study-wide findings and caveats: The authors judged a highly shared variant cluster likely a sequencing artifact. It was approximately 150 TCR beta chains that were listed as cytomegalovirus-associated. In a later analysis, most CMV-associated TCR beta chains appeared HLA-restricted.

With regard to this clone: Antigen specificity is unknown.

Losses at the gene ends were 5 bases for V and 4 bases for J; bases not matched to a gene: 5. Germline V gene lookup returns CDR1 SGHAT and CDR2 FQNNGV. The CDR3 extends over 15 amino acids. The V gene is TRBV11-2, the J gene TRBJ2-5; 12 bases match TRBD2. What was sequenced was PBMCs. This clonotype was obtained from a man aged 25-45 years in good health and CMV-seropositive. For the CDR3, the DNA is TGTGCCAGCAGCACCCGACTAGCGGGGGTAGAGACCCAGTACTTC. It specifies CASSTRLAGVETQYF.